Listed here are 2 T cell receptor beta chains from one sample, sequenced in a study of shared clonotypes between healthy human individuals. Generated by immunoSEQ multiplex PCR, the TCRdb table keeps only in-frame clones and is missing some. The sample consists of around 1.6 million clones, 95% to 99% of them appearing once. The specimen was naive CD4+ T cells sorted from blood. The subset denotes: CD45RA+ positively selected. Receptors originate from a young man in good health.

The chain combines TRBV5-3 with TRBJ2-3; D may be TRBD2 (5 bases). TRBV5-3 is marked as an open reading frame, function uncertain. The CDR3 is made up of 16 amino acids. The V end was cut by 4 bases, the J end by 3 bases, with 18 bases between. The CDR3 nucleotides are TGTGCCAGAAGCATTCCCGACGGAAGGAGGACAGATACGCAGTATTTT. Translating gives CARSIPDGRRTDTQYF.

This chain connects TRBV27 to TRBJ1-4; a possible D gene is TRBD1 (5 bases). The CDR3 is made up of 14 amino acids. Trimming removed 5 bases from V and 4 bases from J, with 11 bases in between. Looked up from germline, CDR1 is MNHEY and CDR2 is SMNVEV (reference sequence). DNA of the CDR3: TGTGCCAGCAGTGAGCTGGGGGTTAATGAAAAACTGTTTTTT. Its translation: CASSELGVNEKLFF.